A single sample gave rise to the 17 T cell receptor beta chains below, sequenced in a study of PD-1 blockade in classical Hodgkin lymphoma. In every patient, relapse followed autologous stem cell transplantation, while exposure to brentuximab vedotin differed. Assay used: immunoSEQ multiplex PCR; TCRdb lists only in-frame clones, some missing. The table has about 25,000 clones, roughly three quarters seen once. The sample here was peripheral blood mononuclear cells (PBMCs), taken at baseline. The receptors here all came from a human donor with classical Hodgkin lymphoma.

This rearrangement joins TRBV25-1 to TRBJ1-2; 8 nucleotides agree with TRBD1. Germline CDR1 is MGHDK and CDR2 is SYGVNS. The CDR3 runs 15 residues. The V gene end was trimmed by 5 bases and the J gene end by 4 bases; junction bases not matched to a gene: 9. The CDR3 protein is CASSSQGGTLYGYTF. The CDR3 DNA sequence: TGTGCCAGCAGTTCACAGGGGGGGACCCTCTATGGCTACACCTTC.

The chain is built from TRBV7-2 and TRBJ2-7; TRBD1 might be the D (5 bases). CDR1 SGHTA and CDR2 FQGNSA come from the germline V gene. The CDR3 has 16 amino acids. V was clipped by 0 bases and J by 2 bases, with 14 bases between them. Here the CDR3 reads CASSLAEWGRTYEQYF. The CDR3 nucleotides are TGTGCCAGCAGCTTAGCCGAATGGGGCAGAACCTACGAGCAGTACTTC.

V and J are TRBV5-4 and TRBJ2-3; a possible D gene is TRBD2 (7 bases). Per germline, CDR1 SGHNT and CDR2 YYREEE (reference sequence). The CDR3 loop spans 15 amino acids. V was cut by 4 bases and J by 6 bases, with 18 bases left in between. CDR3 DNA sequence: TGTGCCAGCAGCCTTGGGGGGGGCTTGAGGGATACGCAGTATTTT. It codes for CASSLGGGLRDTQYF.

The chain employs TRBV7-6 and TRBJ2-7; D is perhaps TRBD1 (6 bases). CDR3 size: 15 residues. V lost 5 bases to trimming and J lost 1 base, with 15 bases between them. Germline loops: CDR1 SGHVS, CDR2 FNYEAQ. The CDR3 DNA reads TGTGCCAGCAGCCCGCCAGGCAGGGGATCCTACGAGCAGTACTTC. The encoded protein is CASSPPGRGSYEQYF.

The chain uses TRBV10-3 and TRBJ2-3; the match to TRBD1 covers 8 bases. The CDR3 has 15 residues. Unmatched junction bases numbered 5, after V lost 3 bases and J lost 3 bases. In germline, CDR1 is ENHRY, CDR2 SYGVKD. The CDR3 nucleotides read TGTGCCATCAGTGACAGGGGGCGTACTACAGATACGCAGTATTTT. This sequence encodes CAISDRGRTTDTQYF.

The chain links TRBV7-9 to TRBJ1-2; 9 bases match TRBD1. The trim removed 6 bases at V and 4 bases at J, leaving 9 bases unmatched. This CDR3 contains 15 residues. Germline CDR1 SEHNR, CDR2 FQNEAQ (reference sequence). CDR3 residues: CASSPGTGIPYGYTF. CDR3 in DNA: TGTGCCAGCAGTCCCGGGACAGGGATCCCCTATGGCTACACCTTC.

The rearrangement uses TRBV29-1 and TRBJ2-3, with D perhaps matching TRBD2 (6 bases). V dropped 2 bases and J dropped 5 bases, with 8 bases sitting between them. Germline V gene lookup returns CDR1 SQVTM and CDR2 ANQGSEA. CDR3 length: 12 residues. CDR3 residues: CSVERRVDTQYF. CDR3 coding DNA: TGCAGCGTTGAAAGGAGGGTAGATACGCAGTATTTT.

The chain uses TRBV5-1 and TRBJ2-1, with D perhaps TRBD1 (6 bases). Per the germline V gene, CDR1 is SGHRS and CDR2 is YFSETQ. The CDR3 loop spans 14 amino acids. V gave up 5 bases and J gave up 3 bases, with 12 bases separating them. DNA for the CDR3: TGCGCCAGCAGACAGGGACACGACTACAATGAGCAGTTCTTC. Its protein product is CASRQGHDYNEQFF.

The rearrangement uses TRBV19 and TRBJ1-6; D is perhaps TRBD1 (5 bases). V lost 3 bases and J lost 7, with 13 bases in between. Germline values: CDR1 LNHDA, CDR2 SQIVND (reference sequence). The CDR3 runs 15 residues. The CDR3 coding sequence is TGTGCCAGTAGTATTACCGGGACTAAGAATTCACCCCTCCACTTT. The encoded protein is CASSITGTKNSPLHF.

The chain couples TRBV7-3 to TRBJ2-6; 8 bases are a match to TRBD1. The trim removed 3 bases at V and 3 bases at J, leaving 4 bases unmatched. The CDR3 extends over 16 amino acids. Germline V gene data show CDR1 as SGHTA and CDR2 as FQGTGA. The CDR3 DNA reads as TGTGCCAGCAGCTTGGGGACAGGACGTGGGGCCAACGTCCTGACTTTC. As protein: CASSLGTGRGANVLTF.

The genes are TRBV7-3 and TRBJ1-2, with D unclear. V lost 2 bases and J 6 bases, leaving 19 bases between the germline ends. Germline V gene lookup returns CDR1 SGHTA and CDR2 FQGTGA. The CDR3 is 16 amino acids. The CDR3 bases are TGTGCCAGCAGCTTAGATCAAGGGCGGCTTTCTAATGGCTACACCTTC. Its translation is CASSLDQGRLSNGYTF.

The chain is built from TRBV27 and TRBJ2-7; D is possibly TRBD1 (6 bases). The CDR3 is 12 residues long. Germline lookup yields CDR1 MNHEY and CDR2 SMNVEV (reference sequence). V lost 1 base and J 6 bases, leaving 7 bases between the germline ends. The CDR3 sequence is CASSLLGGEQYF. The DNA of the CDR3 is TGTGCCAGCAGTTTATTAGGGGGCGAGCAGTACTTC.

The chain has TRBV7-2 and TRBJ2-7; D is possibly TRBD2 (5 bases). Trimming removed 1 base from V and 4 bases from J, with 8 bases in between. Germline assignment: CDR1 SGHTA and CDR2 FQGNSA. The CDR3 runs to 13 residues. CDR3 coding DNA: TGTGCCAGCAGCTTAGTGGACTCGTACGAGCAGTACTTC. It is translated as CASSLVDSYEQYF.

The chain is built from TRBV11-3 and TRBJ2-1; a possible D gene is TRBD2 (6 bases). The germline V and J ends were trimmed by 5 bases and 4 bases, with 9 bases remaining between them. This CDR3 comprises 13 residues. Germline CDR1 SGHNT, CDR2 YENEEA. The CDR3 DNA reads as TGTGCCAGCAGCCCGGGACTTTACAATGAGCAGTTCTTC. Protein: CASSPGLYNEQFF.

The rearrangement uses TRBV5-8 and TRBJ2-6, with D perhaps matching TRBD1 (5 bases). This CDR3 is 13 amino acids long. CDR1 and CDR2 (germline): SGHTS, YDEGEE. V gave up 5 bases and J gave up 4 bases, with 7 bases separating them. The CDR3 bases are TGTGCCAGCAGGAGACAGGGGGCCAACGTCCTGACTTTC. This codes for CASRRQGANVLTF.

The rearrangement links TRBV6-5 to TRBJ1-2; D remains ambiguous. Trimming removed 6 bases from V and 7 bases from J, with 18 bases in between. This CDR3 region has 14 residues. CDR1 MNHEY and CDR2 SVGAGI come from the germline V gene. CDR3 protein: CASSYPGGFGGYTF. CDR3 bases: TGTGCCAGCAGCTACCCTGGAGGGTTCGGTGGCTACACCTTC.

The chain links TRBV7-2 to TRBJ2-5; D may be TRBD2 (5 bases). Germline loops: CDR1 SGHTA, CDR2 FQGNSA. The CDR3 sequence is 15 residues long. V lost 4 bases and J lost 1, with 13 bases in between. The CDR3 DNA reads as TGTGCCAGCAGCTCGCTCAGCGGCTTCCAAGAGACCCAGTACTTC. Its protein product is CASSSLSGFQETQYF.